These 22 T cell receptor beta chains came from one sample sequenced in a study of cytomegalovirus exposure and HLA in healthy donors. Assay: immunoSEQ multiplex PCR; the TCRdb copy retains only in-frame clones and omits some. The data contain 100,000 to 150,000 clones, roughly 86% of them singletons. The sample was PBMCs. Every receptor here comes from a man aged 30-40 years in good health and CMV-seronegative.

The rearrangement joins TRBV5-1 to TRBJ2-1, with 7 bases lining up with TRBD1. The J segment lost 10 bases and the V segment lost 4 bases, leaving 20 bases of the junction unmatched. The CDR3 is 17 amino acids. Per the germline V gene, CDR1 is SGHRS and CDR2 is YFSETQ. The CDR3: CASSPLRGGGPREEQFF. The CDR3 DNA follows: TGCGCCAGCAGCCCCCTCCGAGGGGGCGGGCCGAGGGAGGAGCAGTTCTTC.

This chain joins TRBV6-5 and TRBJ1-2; 9 bases fit TRBD1. Germline loops: CDR1 MNHEY, CDR2 SVGAGI. This CDR3 is 16 amino acids long. V was pared by 4 bases and J by 4 bases, with 10 bases of the junction left unmatched. CDR3 nucleotides: TGTGCCAGCAGTTCTGTCGACAGGGGGAGTAGCTATGGCTACACCTTC. It encodes CASSSVDRGSSYGYTF.

The rearrangement links TRBV30 to TRBJ2-7; D perhaps matches TRBD1 (7 bases). The V and J ends lost 3 bases and 4 bases respectively, with 16 bases between them. This CDR3 has 14 amino acids. The V gene's germline CDR1 is GTSNPN and CDR2 SVGIG (reference sequence). The CDR3 sequence is CAWRRDRLTYEQYF. CDR3 in DNA: TGTGCCTGGAGGCGGGACAGACTCACATACGAGCAGTACTTC.

The gene calls are TRBV2 and TRBJ2-1, with D tentatively TRBD1 (5 bases). CDR1 SNHLY and CDR2 FYNNEI come from the germline V gene. CDR3 length equals 16 residues. V was shortened by 6 bases and J by 0 bases, with 15 bases between the two germline ends. The CDR3 nucleotides are TGTGCCAGCAGGAAGGTTGACAGATACTCCTACAATGAGCAGTTCTTC. Protein sequence: CASRKVDRYSYNEQFF.

By sample fraction, this clone is medium-sized. The rearrangement links TRBV6-1 to TRBJ1-5; 8 nucleotides align to TRBD1. The CDR3 is 17 residues long. Germline-derived CDR1 and CDR2 are MNHNS and SASEGT. Germline trimming cut 6 bases from V and 4 bases from J; bases unmatched to any gene: 14. The CDR3, as DNA: TGTGCCAGCAGAGAACAGGGGGAGGTTCATGGGAATCAGCCCCAGCATTTT. As protein: CASREQGEVHGNQPQHF.

The rearrangement joins TRBV10-2 to TRBJ2-5; D unclear. Trimming removed 2 bases at V and 3 bases at J, with 10 bases between. Germline V gene data show CDR1 as WSHSY and CDR2 as SAAADI. There are 14 residues in the CDR3. CDR3 protein: CASSETTFEETQYF. CDR3 nucleotide sequence: TGCGCCAGCAGTGAGACGACATTTGAAGAGACCCAGTACTTC.

The chain links TRBV5-1 to TRBJ1-2, with D possibly being TRBD1 (5 bases). Trimming pared 3 bases from V and 8 bases from J, leaving 20 bases between. Germline-derived CDR1 and CDR2 are SGHRS and YFSETQ. The CDR3 is 15 residues long. The CDR3 protein is CASSSGELTGLGYTF. As DNA, the CDR3 is TGCGCCAGCAGCTCGGGGGAACTCACAGGTTTGGGCTACACCTTC.

This clone was counted a single time. The CDR3 DNA reads as TGTGCCAGCAGCTTGTGGCTAGCGGGAGATAATGAGCAGTTCTTC. Its protein is CASSLWLAGDNEQFF. V gene TRBV11-2 combines with J gene TRBJ2-1; 10 bases fit TRBD2. Unmatched junction bases numbered 6, after V lost 3 bases and J lost 7 bases. CDR1 SGHAT and CDR2 FQNNGV come from the germline V gene. This CDR3 region has 15 residues.

The chain links TRBV6-5 to TRBJ2-2; possibly TRBD2 for D (6 bases). The CDR3 contains 15 residues. V gave up 5 bases and J gave up 5 bases, with 15 bases separating them. Per the germline V gene, CDR1 is MNHEY and CDR2 is SVGAGI. CDR3 in DNA: TGTGCCAGCAGTCTCGCCGGGGCGGGGACCGGGGAGCTGTTTTTT. It translates to CASSLAGAGTGELFF.

Concerning this clone: This specimen includes other DNA sequences encoding the same CDR3. The rearrangement links TRBV7-2 to TRBJ2-3; D ambiguous. The CDR3 runs 14 residues. The germline V gene has CDR1 SGHTA and CDR2 FQGNSA. With 2 bases removed from V and 2 bases from J, the gap between germline ends came to 8 bases. The CDR3 spells CASSLTRDTDTQYF. DNA for the CDR3: TGTGCCAGCAGCTTAACCCGAGACACAGATACGCAGTATTTT. The variable domain in full, completed from reference TRBV7-2 and TRBJ2-3, reads GAGVSQSPSNKVTEKGKDVELRCDPISGHTALYWYRQSLGQGLEFLIYFQGNSAPDKSGLPSDRFSAERTGGSVSTLTIQRTQQEDSAVYLCASSLTRDTDTQYFGPGTRLTVL.

The chain links TRBV29-1 to TRBJ1-4, with TRBD1 as a possible D gene (6 bases). This CDR3 has 11 amino acids. From germline, CDR1 is SQVTM and CDR2 ANQGSEA. V was cut by 4 bases and J by 7 bases, with 7 bases left in between. In nucleotides, the CDR3 is TGCAGCGTTGTCAGGGGTGAAAAACTGTTTTTT. Amino acid sequence: CSVVRGEKLFF.

The chain employs TRBV13 and TRBJ2-7; TRBD1 matches 9 bases. V shed 1 base, J shed 6 bases, and the junction held 7 bases outside the gene matches. Germline V gene sequence: CDR1 PRHDT, CDR2 FYEKMQ (reference sequence). This CDR3 spans 15 amino acids. The CDR3 loop is CASSLVPTGGGEQYF. The CDR3 coding sequence is TGTGCCAGCAGCTTAGTCCCGACAGGGGGGGGCGAGCAGTACTTC.

This chain joins TRBV11-2 and TRBJ2-7, with 7 bases identical to TRBD1. V was pared by 5 bases and J by 0 bases, with 10 bases of the junction left unmatched. Looked up from germline, CDR1 is SGHAT and CDR2 is FQNNGV. The CDR3 has 16 amino acids. The CDR3 bases are TGTGCCAGCAGCGCACACCGACAGGGATCCTCCTACGAGCAGTACTTC. This translates into CASSAHRQGSSYEQYF.

The chain uses TRBV4-3 and TRBJ2-1; possible D gene TRBD2, 5 bases. The V gene lost 0 bases and the J gene lost 2 bases, with 8 bases spanning the gap. The CDR3 length is 15 residues. CDR1 and CDR2 (germline): LGHNA, YSLEER. The CDR3 loop reads CASSQDHGTYNEQFF. The CDR3 DNA is TGCGCCAGCAGCCAAGACCACGGGACCTACAATGAGCAGTTCTTC.

This chain connects TRBV7-2 to TRBJ2-2; 12 bases are shared with TRBD2. Germline CDR1 and CDR2: SGHTA and FQGNSA. CDR3 length: 15 residues. The junction had 4 bases not matched to a gene; V was cut back by 6 bases and J by 5 bases. The CDR3 coding sequence is TGTGCCAGCAGTCCCACTAGCGGGAGGACCGGGGAGCTGTTTTTT. It yields the protein CASSPTSGRTGELFF.

The rearrangement links TRBV11-2 to TRBJ1-2; 8 nucleotides line up with TRBD1. The V gene end was trimmed by 4 bases and the J gene end by 5 bases; junction bases not matched to a gene: 9. Germline CDR1 SGHAT, CDR2 FQNNGV. The CDR3 loop spans 15 amino acids. CDR3 coding DNA: TGTGCCAGCAGCTCAACCCATCGGACAGGGTATGGCTACACCTTC. Residues: CASSSTHRTGYGYTF.

CDR3 region: CASSPLPSVGDTEAFF. For the CDR3, the DNA is TGTGCCAGCAGCCCATTACCTTCAGTAGGGGACACTGAAGCTTTCTTT. The rearrangement links TRBV14 to TRBJ1-1; TRBD1 is a possible D gene (5 bases). Germline CDR1 is SGHDN and CDR2 is FVKESK. This CDR3 comprises 16 residues. V dropped 4 bases and J dropped 3 bases, with 18 bases sitting between them.

This clone was counted once. The chain has TRBV7-2 and TRBJ2-7; 8 bases fit TRBD1. This CDR3 is 15 amino acids long. V shed 5 bases, J shed 4 bases, and the junction held 10 bases outside the gene matches. CDR1 SGHTA and CDR2 FQGNSA come from the germline V gene. The CDR3 spells CASSTRDRSLYEQYF. The CDR3, as DNA: TGTGCCAGCAGCACCCGGGACAGGTCCCTGTACGAGCAGTACTTC.

The rearrangement links TRBV5-1 to TRBJ1-1; D ambiguous. There are 14 residues in the CDR3. V was shortened by 0 bases and J by 4 bases, with 10 bases between the two germline ends. Germline-derived CDR1 and CDR2 are SGHRS and YFSETQ. The CDR3 region is CASSLVTGGTEAFF. The CDR3 DNA sequence: TGCGCCAGCAGCTTGGTGACGGGTGGCACTGAAGCTTTCTTT.

This clone occurred once. The chain joins TRBV4-1 to TRBJ2-1; perhaps TRBD1 as D (5 bases). V was shortened by 4 bases and J by 5 bases, with 15 bases between the two germline ends. The germline gives CDR1 MGHRA, CDR2 YSYEKL. The CDR3 is 15 amino acids. CDR3 sequence: CASSPVLAGHNEQFF. As DNA, the CDR3 is TGCGCCAGCAGCCCCGTACTTGCAGGGCACAATGAGCAGTTCTTC.

The chain recombines TRBV2 with TRBJ2-1; 13 positions agree with TRBD2. CDR3 length equals 16 residues. The junction had 8 bases not matched to a gene; V was cut back by 7 bases and J by 5 bases. Germline V gives CDR1 SNHLY, CDR2 FYNNEI. The CDR3 DNA is TGTGCCAGCATCCAACTAGCGGGAGGGTTCAACAATGAGCAGTTCTTC. Translating gives CASIQLAGGFNNEQFF.

The rearrangement links TRBV5-1 to TRBJ2-7; 9 nucleotides align to TRBD1. The V segment lost 0 bases and the J segment 6 bases; nucleotides outside the gene matches: 13. The length of the CDR3 is 17 residues. CDR1 is SGHRS, CDR2 YFSETQ, per germline. CDR3 sequence: CASSLVPGGTGPAEQYF. The CDR3 coding sequence is TGCGCCAGCAGCTTGGTCCCGGGTGGGACAGGGCCCGCCGAGCAGTACTTC.